The TCR beta chain described here comes from a study of tumor-infiltrating lymphocytes in primary liver carcinoma. Study-wide context: Productive TCRbeta reads per sample were roughly 3.5 to 7.13 million, not differing by tissue.

CDR3 length: 15 amino acids. With 10 bases clipped from V and 10 bases from J, the junction kept 16 bases outside the gene matches. CDR1 SNHLY and CDR2 FYNNEI come from the germline V gene. Co-extraction of both nucleic acids (RNA and DNA) used about 17-31 mg of unsorted bulk tissue. Chronic HBV infection, untreated so far, was present in the patients. A constant-region primer primed TCR beta cDNA synthesis from around 500 ng of total RNA. Sequencing libraries for TCR beta derived from three nested multiplex PCR rounds that used slightly modified ARM-PCR. The opening two PCR rounds, nine to eleven cycles each, paired TRBV1-TRBV30 forward primers with a C-beta reverse primer. TCRdb reprocessed the multiplex PCR reads with MiXCR, giving one entry per CDR3 protein. The sample has 85,000 to 100,000 distinct CDR3 sequences, 65% to 70% seen once.

Sequenced input: tumor-adjacent normal liver tissue. The sequence was collected from a man aged 40-49 years with primary liver carcinoma and hepatitis B virus infection. The chain links TRBV2 to TRBJ2-1; 10 bases map to TRBD2. CDR3 sequence reads: CANHRTSGGELEQFF. In DNA, the CDR3 is TGTGCCAACCATAGGACTAGCGGAGGGGAATTGGAGCAGTTCTTC.